These 3 T cell receptor beta chains came from one sample sequenced in a study of T-cell memory formation after mild COVID-19. TCRdb ran MiXCR on the 5' RACE reads and lists one entry per CDR3 protein. Of 110,000 to 150,000 distinct CDR3 sequences in the sample, around 15% were seen once. What was sequenced was PBMCs or a T cell subset sorted from them (not recorded which). These receptors were taken from an adult woman who had mild COVID-19 (a few samples of this study predate the infection). Cell type and time point are not known.

The V and J genes are TRBV7-9 and TRBJ2-7; no reliable D call. The CDR3 covers 12 residues. Trimming left V 2 bases short and J 2 bases short, with 4 bases between. The germline CDR1 and CDR2 sequences are SEHNR and FQNEAQ (reference sequence). CDR3: CASSLRAYEQYF. Written as DNA, the CDR3 is TGTGCCAGCAGCTTACGAGCCTACGAGCAGTACTTC.

The rearrangement uses TRBV9 and TRBJ2-1; TRBD2 aligns across 7 bases. After removal of 3 bases from V and 9 bases from J, the junction contained 9 bases not matched to a gene. CDR3 length: 14 amino acids. Germline CDR1 and CDR2: SGDLS and YYNGEE. The CDR3 region is CASSEEAGEGEQFF. The CDR3 nucleotides are TGTGCCAGCAGCGAGGAGGCGGGGGAGGGTGAGCAGTTCTTC.

The rearrangement uses TRBV11-2 and TRBJ2-5; tentative D call: TRBD1 (6 bases). Germline CDR1 reads SGHAT; CDR2 reads FQNNGV. V dropped 0 bases and J dropped 7 bases, with 15 bases sitting between them. This CDR3 has 15 amino acids. The CDR3 bases are TGTGCCAGCAGCTTAGAGGACAGCCGGATTTGGACCCAGTACTTC. Translation: CASSLEDSRIWTQYF.